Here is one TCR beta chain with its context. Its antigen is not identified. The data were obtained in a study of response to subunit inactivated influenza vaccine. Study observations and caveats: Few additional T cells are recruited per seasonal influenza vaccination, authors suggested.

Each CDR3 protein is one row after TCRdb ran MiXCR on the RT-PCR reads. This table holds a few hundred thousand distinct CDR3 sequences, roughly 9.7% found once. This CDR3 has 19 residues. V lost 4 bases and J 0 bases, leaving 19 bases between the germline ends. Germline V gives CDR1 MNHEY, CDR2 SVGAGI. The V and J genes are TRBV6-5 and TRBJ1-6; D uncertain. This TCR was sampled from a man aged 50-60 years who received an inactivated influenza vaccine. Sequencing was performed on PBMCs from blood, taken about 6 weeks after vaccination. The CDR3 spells CASSWESTRLSSYNSPLHF. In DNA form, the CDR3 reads TGTGCCAGCAGTTGGGAGAGTACGAGGTTGAGCTCCTATAATTCACCCCTCCACTTT.